Here is one TCR beta chain with its context. The data are from a study of blood T cell repertoires in COVID-19. Study context: Whether acute or convalescent, the COVID-19 samples came from the United States, Italy and Spain. Sources were T cells, B-cell-depleted T cells, or PBMCs; the material itself was cDNA or gDNA.

This CDR3 comprises 15 residues. The germline gives CDR1 SGHNT, CDR2 YYREEE (reference sequence). V was clipped by 2 bases and J by 6 bases, with 18 bases between them. Per the original methods: Amplified reference gene primers provided the basis for estimating nucleated cell counts. Libraries were prepared by immunoSEQ multiplex PCR; TCRdb keeps only in-frame clonotypes and omits some of them. That table supplies the V and J calls and clone size; D and trimming were determined from the DNA. Of approximately 58,000 clones in the sample, approximately 78% were seen once. The sequence was obtained from a man aged 55 to 70 with COVID-19, enrolled during active disease. The sample comprised peripheral blood. The chain recombines TRBV5-4 with TRBJ2-7, with D tentatively TRBD1 (6 bases). The CDR3 DNA reads TGTGCCAGCAGCTTACCCGGCCAGGGGATGCGCGAGCAGTACTTC. Protein product: CASSLPGQGMREQYF.